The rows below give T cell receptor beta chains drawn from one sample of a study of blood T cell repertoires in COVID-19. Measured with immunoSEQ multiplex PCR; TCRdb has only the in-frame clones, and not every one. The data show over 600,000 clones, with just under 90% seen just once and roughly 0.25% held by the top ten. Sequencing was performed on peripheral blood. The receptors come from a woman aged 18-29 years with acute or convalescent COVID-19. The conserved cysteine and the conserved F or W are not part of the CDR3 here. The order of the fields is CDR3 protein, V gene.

ASRETSGVNNEQF	TRBV2
ASSLYRETEAF	TRBV7-9
ASSQRTALNTEAF	TRBV18
ASSYGLAAIQETQY	TRBV6-5
ASSPDRGWYEQY	TRBV7-2
ASSLEWAYEQY	TRBV5-1
ASSSWVAGANVLT	TRBV6-5
ASSRTDLDSNEQF	TRBV19
ASRQGTGFGGYT	TRBV5-1
ASSSHLDRPNSPLH	TRBV6-2/TRBV6-3
ASSFGDSYEQY	TRBV5-6
ASSLRGQGSAQPQH	TRBV28
ATSRGDRGLADTIY	TRBV15
ASSYRRGRRTEAF	TRBV7-2
ASSVGTGLGEQY	TRBV9
ASSPFWTGESGPLH	TRBV18
ASSLGGQHSPLH	TRBV7-8
ASSGPTGSGTGELF	TRBV19
ASSIRTENYEQY	TRBV19
ASSFPSGSYEQY	TRBV5-6
SASGQSNTEAF	TRBV20-1
ASSYSAGNTIY	TRBV6-5
AWSVPGGGSPEAF	TRBV30
ASSQAGSVDRDYGYT	TRBV3-1/TRBV3-2
ASRPVLYKNRHANTGELF	TRBV7-8
ASSRAGSYNEQF	TRBV6-6
ASSQDSPVSGNTIY	TRBV3-1/TRBV3-2
ASSLPTGTPNTGELF	TRBV6-6
ASSPGYDTMYEQY	TRBV5-1
ATSPGYNTEAF	TRBV24-1
ASSPSGGEETQY	TRBV7-2
ASSSIDRILYEQY	TRBV5-6
ASLRTQGGNSPLH	TRBV5-6
ASSEEEAGASYEQY	TRBV2
ASRVTGVNTEAF	TRBV2
ASSPTSGGYNEQF	TRBV7-3
AISESRDSPYGYT	TRBV10-3
ASSLLPGVPPTNEKLF	TRBV11-2
ASRRRTGAPEAF	TRBV19
ASSIQNDQPQH	TRBV10-1
ASSVAGGSAF	TRBV9
SVRSRDRSGYT	TRBV29-1
ASSLSSGLYEQY	TRBV27
ASSSATGYGYT	TRBV7-2
SVGMGGGNNQPQH	TRBV29-1
ASSPRTGADYGYT	TRBV19
ASSLLWATRTGELF	TRBV27
ASSPARRSVAPLH	TRBV5-1